This passage covers 21 T cell receptor beta chains from one sample sequenced in a study of blood T cell repertoires in COVID-19. Clones were read by immunoSEQ multiplex PCR, and TCRdb kept only the in-frame ones, dropping some. This table holds approximately 150,000 clones, 80% to 90% found once. Sequencing was carried out using peripheral blood. The receptors derive from a woman between 50 and 59 years old with acute or convalescent COVID-19.

The chain employs TRBV24-1 and TRBJ2-5, with TRBD1 matching 9 bases. Trimming at V came to 3 bases and at J to 4 bases, leaving 8 bases not matched to a gene. Germline values: CDR1 KGHDR, CDR2 SFDVKD. CDR3 length equals 16 residues. CDR3 coding DNA: TGTGCCACCAGTGATCCGGACAGGGGTGGGGGAGAGACCCAGTACTTC. Amino acid sequence: CATSDPDRGGGETQYF.

The chain couples TRBV2 to TRBJ1-1; 7 bases line up with TRBD1. The CDR3 contains 14 residues. V gave up 1 base and J gave up 4 bases; unmatched junction bases: 3. The V gene's germline CDR1 is SNHLY and CDR2 FYNNEI. CDR3 protein: CASSEGQGVTEAFF. The CDR3 nucleotides are TGTGCCAGCAGTGAAGGTCAGGGGGTCACTGAAGCTTTCTTT.

The sample holds a few counts of this clone. The genes are TRBV4-1 and TRBJ1-1; D is undetermined. The CDR3 is made up of 15 amino acids. CDR1 MGHRA and CDR2 YSYEKL come from the germline V gene. Trimming stripped 1 base from V and 2 bases from J, with 11 bases between. CDR3 sequence reads: CASSQAENSNTEAFF. The CDR3 region has the DNA TGCGCCAGCAGCCAAGCCGAAAACAGCAACACTGAAGCTTTCTTT.

The chain uses TRBV7-3 and TRBJ1-2; D unresolved. CDR1 is SGHTA and CDR2 is FQGTGA in the germline V gene. This CDR3 has 14 amino acids. Trimming pared 5 bases from V and 4 bases from J, leaving 14 bases between. Here the CDR3 DNA reads TGTGCCAGCAGCCCCTCGTCCCTCTCCTATGGCTACACCTTC. Its translation: CASSPSSLSYGYTF.

DNA for the CDR3: TGTGCCAGCAGCTTAGTAAAGGGGCCTATTAATTCACCCCTCCACTTT. Translated: CASSLVKGPINSPLHF. The rearrangement uses TRBV11-2 and TRBJ1-6, with a possible D match to TRBD1 (5 bases). The germline V gene encodes CDR1 SGHAT and CDR2 FQNNGV. The CDR3 is 16 residues long. The germline V and J ends were trimmed by 1 base and 6 bases, with 13 bases remaining between them.

The chain recombines TRBV5-4 with TRBJ1-5; D call uncertain. There are 12 residues in the CDR3. The V gene's germline CDR1 is SGHNT and CDR2 YYREEE (reference sequence). The ends were cut back, 1 base at V and 9 bases at J, with 8 bases in the middle. The CDR3 sequence is CASSLYPGPQHF. Here the CDR3 DNA reads TGTGCCAGCAGCTTGTATCCGGGGCCCCAGCATTTT.

The CDR3 nucleotides read TGTGCCACCAGCAGAGATTACCCGGGACAGGGGGTTGCAACTAATGAAAAACTGTTTTTT. Amino acid sequence: CATSRDYPGQGVATNEKLFF. V gene TRBV15 combines with J gene TRBJ1-4, with 11 bases fitting TRBD1. V lost 0 bases, J lost 0 bases, and 9 bases stayed unmatched. Germline V CDR1 and CDR2: LNHNV, YYDKDF (reference sequence). The CDR3 consists of 20 residues.

This chain connects TRBV5-1 to TRBJ2-2; 15 bases align to TRBD2. The V gene's germline CDR1 is SGHRS and CDR2 YFSETQ. Trimming cost V 4 bases and J 2 bases; bases outside gene matches: 3. The CDR3 is 17 amino acids. The CDR3 here is CASSRGLAGGNTGELFF. The CDR3 DNA follows: TGCGCCAGCAGCCGGGGACTAGCGGGAGGAAACACCGGGGAGCTGTTTTTT.

This chain uses TRBV15 with TRBJ1-4, with D unresolved. With 1 base removed from V and 7 bases from J, the gap between germline ends came to 7 bases. Germline assignment: CDR1 LNHNV and CDR2 YYDKDF (reference sequence). This CDR3 contains 13 residues. The CDR3, as DNA: TGTGCCACCAGCAGAGTGTCGAGTGAAAAACTGTTTTTT. It codes for CATSRVSSEKLFF.

A few counts support this clone. The V gene is TRBV5-1, the J gene TRBJ1-1, with 7 bases aligning to TRBD1. The V segment lost 0 bases and the J segment 5 bases; nucleotides outside the gene matches: 7. This CDR3 is built from 15 residues. Germline V CDR1 and CDR2: SGHRS, YFSETQ. The CDR3 region is CASSLGSTGVTEAFF. CDR3 sequence (DNA): TGCGCCAGCAGCTTGGGAAGTACAGGGGTTACTGAAGCTTTCTTT.

The chain links TRBV30 to TRBJ1-1, with a weak D call TRBD1 (6 bases). This CDR3 contains 16 residues. Germline-derived CDR1 and CDR2 are GTSNPN and SVGIG (reference sequence). V was cut by 3 bases and J by 0 bases, with 17 bases left in between. DNA for the CDR3: TGTGCCTGGAGCCCGGAATTTACAGGGATGAACACTGAAGCTTTCTTT. Amino acids: CAWSPEFTGMNTEAFF.

CDR3 coding DNA: TGTGCCAGTAGTATCGACCGGCGGGAGCAGTACTTC. Protein: CASSIDRREQYF. The chain employs TRBV19 and TRBJ2-7; D is undetermined. The V gene's germline CDR1 is LNHDA and CDR2 SQIVND (reference sequence). The CDR3 has 12 residues. V gave up 3 bases and J gave up 7 bases, with 10 bases separating them.

This clone was detected only once. The gene calls are TRBV11-3 and TRBJ2-7; maybe TRBD1 (5 bases). The V gene lost 0 bases and the J gene lost 5 bases, with 26 bases spanning the gap. CDR3 length: 19 amino acids. The germline gives CDR1 SGHNT, CDR2 YENEEA. The CDR3 reads CASSLDVVFGAPQGHEQYF. The CDR3 DNA reads as TGTGCCAGCAGCTTAGATGTGGTGTTTGGGGCCCCACAAGGCCACGAGCAGTACTTC.

This sequence joins TRBV29-1 and TRBJ2-1; a weak D match, TRBD2 (5 bases). Per germline, CDR1 SQVTM and CDR2 ANQGSEA. Trimming left V 4 bases short and J 0 bases short, with 13 bases between. The CDR3 consists of 15 residues. CDR3 amino acids: CSVVGGQSSYNEQFF. The CDR3 nucleotides are TGCAGCGTTGTTGGCGGGCAGAGCTCCTACAATGAGCAGTTCTTC.

The CDR3 reads CAGTARDTLITDTQYF. CDR3 nucleotide sequence: TGTGCCGGGACCGCCCGGGACACATTAATCACAGATACGCAGTATTTT. The chain carries TRBV19 and TRBJ2-3, with D perhaps matching TRBD1 (6 bases). From germline, CDR1 is LNHDA and CDR2 SQIVND (reference sequence). This CDR3 is 16 amino acids long. The germline V and J ends were trimmed by 11 bases and 2 bases, with 23 bases remaining between them.

V usage is TRBV15 and J usage is TRBJ2-1, with 10 bases aligning to TRBD1. CDR1 and CDR2 from the germline V gene are LNHNV and YYDKDF (reference sequence). J gave up 7 bases and V 1 base, and 13 bases lay outside the gene matches. CDR3 length: 18 residues. CDR3 region: CATSRVLPGTGEGNEQFF. The CDR3 DNA reads as TGTGCCACCAGCAGAGTTCTTCCCGGGACAGGGGAGGGAAATGAGCAGTTCTTC.

The chain has TRBV9 and TRBJ1-3; D gene uncertain. Germline V gene data show CDR1 as SGDLS and CDR2 as YYNGEE. The CDR3 contains 14 residues. The V end was cut by 4 bases, the J end by 0 bases, with 8 bases between. The CDR3 spells CASSPDNSGNTIYF. As DNA, the CDR3 is TGTGCCAGCAGCCCCGACAACTCTGGAAACACCATATATTTT.

This rearrangement joins TRBV5-4 to TRBJ1-1; D uncertain. Germline values: CDR1 SGHNT, CDR2 YYREEE (reference sequence). The V end lost 0 bases, the J end lost 1 base, and 7 bases lay between the germline ends. This CDR3 is built from 14 residues. DNA for the CDR3: TGTGCCAGCAGCTTGGGAGCGCGGAACACTGAAGCTTTCTTT. Encoded protein: CASSLGARNTEAFF.

This chain uses TRBV24-1 with TRBJ2-3, with 15 bases lining up with TRBD2. CDR3 size: 18 residues. Germline-derived CDR1 and CDR2 are KGHDR and SFDVKD. J gave up 5 bases and V 4 bases, and 9 bases lay outside the gene matches. DNA of the CDR3: TGTGCCACCAGTGAGCGCCGGACTAGCGGGGGGGCAGGAGATACGCAGTATTTT. Its protein product is CATSERRTSGGAGDTQYF.

V usage is TRBV4-2 and J usage is TRBJ2-7; D unresolved. Germline CDR1 is LGHNA and CDR2 is YNFKEQ. Deletions cut 1 base from V and 0 bases from J, with 7 bases between. CDR3 length: 14 amino acids. CDR3 coding DNA: TGTGCCAGCAGCCAAGCAGTCAGCTCCTACGAGCAGTACTTC. It yields the protein CASSQAVSSYEQYF.

V is TRBV5-1 and J is TRBJ1-2; 10 bases map to TRBD1. This CDR3 has 16 amino acids. Trimming cost V 3 bases and J 0 bases; bases outside gene matches: 5. CDR1 is SGHRS, CDR2 YFSETQ, per germline. As DNA, the CDR3 is TGCGCCAGCAGCTCCGCCGGACAGGGGGCTAACTATGGCTACACCTTC. Its protein is CASSSAGQGANYGYTF.